Listed here are 14 T cell receptor beta chains from one sample, sequenced in a study of T-cell memory formation after mild COVID-19. TCRdb recomputed calls from the 5' RACE reads with MiXCR, one row per CDR3 protein. Counted here are about 280,000 distinct CDR3 sequences, under 8.5% occurring once; the ten biggest clones make up less than 25%. Sequencing was performed on PBMCs or a T cell subset sorted from them (not recorded which). These TCRs come from a young man who had mild COVID-19 (a few samples of this study predate the infection). Cell type and time point are not known.

V gene TRBV30 combines with J gene TRBJ2-6, with 8 bases lining up with TRBD1. CDR1 and CDR2 from the germline V gene are GTSNPN and SVGIG (reference sequence). Trimming took 5 bases from V and 0 from J; bases not matched to a gene: 6. This CDR3 is built from 16 residues. The CDR3 region has the DNA TGTGCCTGGGGGGACAGGTTATACTCTGGGGCCAACGTCCTGACTTTC. This codes for CAWGDRLYSGANVLTF.

This clonotype was counted many times. The rearrangement links TRBV6-2 or TRBV6-3 to TRBJ2-6; unclear D gene. This CDR3 is 15 amino acids long. Trimming removed 3 bases at V and 0 bases at J, with 6 bases between. Germline loops: CDR1 MNHEY, CDR2 SVGEGT. As DNA, the CDR3 is TGTGCCAGCAGTTATAGCAGCTCTGGGGCCAACGTCCTGACTTTC. Encoded protein: CASSYSSSGANVLTF.

This chain uses TRBV12-3 or TRBV12-4 with TRBJ1-5; no firm D call. The CDR3 totals 14 residues. The V gene lost 1 base and the J gene lost 3 bases, with 7 bases spanning the gap. The CDR3 loop is CASSLDSNNQPQHF. The CDR3 region has the DNA TGTGCCAGCAGTTTAGACAGTAACAATCAGCCCCAGCATTTT.

In its sample, this clonotype was seen a few times. The chain employs TRBV12-3 or TRBV12-4 and TRBJ1-1; 7 bases align to TRBD1. Losses at the gene ends were 6 bases for V and 11 bases for J; bases not matched to a gene: 18. This CDR3 is 15 amino acids long. The CDR3 region is CASSNYGTAEEHAFF. DNA for the CDR3: TGTGCCAGCAGCAACTACGGGACAGCCGAAGAACATGCTTTCTTT.

This clonotype was detected only a few times. The CDR3 sequence: CASSAIERGTQYF. The CDR3 DNA sequence: TGTGCCAGCAGTGCTATCGAGCGGGGTACGCAGTATTTT. This chain uses TRBV2 with TRBJ2-3; 7 nucleotides match TRBD2. The V segment lost 4 bases and the J segment 8 bases; nucleotides outside the gene matches: 6. CDR3 size: 13 residues. Per the germline V gene, CDR1 is SNHLY and CDR2 is FYNNEI.

This clonotype came up a few times. The chain has TRBV7-2 and TRBJ2-1; 9 bases fit TRBD2. Germline CDR1 SGHTA, CDR2 FQGNSA. This CDR3 spans 15 amino acids. The junction had 4 bases not matched to a gene; V was cut back by 1 base and J by 6 bases. This CDR3 is CASSLGGGGFNEQFF. CDR3 DNA sequence: TGTGCCAGCAGCTTAGGCGGGGGGGGTTTCAATGAGCAGTTCTTC.

This clonotype has at least ten counts. This rearrangement joins TRBV12-3 or TRBV12-4 to TRBJ1-6, with a tentative D call TRBD1 (5 bases). The CDR3 consists of 14 residues. The V end lost 10 bases, the J end lost 8 bases, and 18 bases lay between the germline ends. The CDR3 region is CATGGGVNDSPLHF. CDR3 bases: TGTGCCACCGGAGGAGGGGTAAATGATTCACCCCTCCACTTT.

This clonotype was observed once. The rearrangement links TRBV7-2 to TRBJ1-2; D perhaps matches TRBD1 (6 bases). Germline assignment: CDR1 SGHTA and CDR2 FQGNSA. V dropped 1 base and J dropped 8 bases, with 11 bases sitting between them. The CDR3 loop spans 13 amino acids. CDR3 nucleotide sequence: TGTGCCAGCAGCTTAGATACAGGGACCGGCTACACCTTC. Its protein product is CASSLDTGTGYTF.

The chain combines TRBV11-2 with TRBJ2-3; 10 nucleotides align to TRBD2. CDR1 is SGHAT, CDR2 FQNNGV, per germline. This CDR3 is 18 amino acids long. V shed 5 bases, J shed 0 bases, and the junction held 11 bases outside the gene matches. CDR3 coding DNA: TGTGCCAGCAGCCCACGACTAGCGGGCGGAGCAAGCACAGATACGCAGTATTTT. This codes for CASSPRLAGGASTDTQYF.

The chain links TRBV6-1 to TRBJ1-2; 10 nucleotides align to TRBD1. The CDR3 sequence is 13 residues long. Per germline, CDR1 MNHNS and CDR2 SASEGT. V shed 5 bases, J shed 7 bases, and the junction held 4 bases outside the gene matches. CDR3 DNA: TGTGCCAGCAGTTGGGACAGGGGAGTTGGCTACACCTTC. Translating gives CASSWDRGVGYTF.

The table lists this clonotype with many counts. The V gene is TRBV7-2, the J gene TRBJ2-5, with D possibly TRBD1 on 5 matching bases. The ends were cut back, 8 bases at V and 5 bases at J, with 15 bases in the middle. The CDR3 consists of 13 residues. Per germline, CDR1 SGHTA and CDR2 FQGNSA. The CDR3 DNA is TGTGCCAGCCGCCTTAGGGGATGGGAGACCCAGTACTTC. Amino acid sequence: CASRLRGWETQYF.

This rearrangement joins TRBV3-1 to TRBJ1-1, with 8 bases fitting TRBD1. J lost 2 bases, V lost 0 bases, and 5 bases had no gene match. Germline assignment: CDR1 LGHDT and CDR2 YNNKEL (reference sequence). This CDR3 region has 16 residues. In DNA, the CDR3 is TGTGCCAGCAGCCAAGAAAGGGCAGGGGGCAACACTGAAGCTTTCTTT. It yields the protein CASSQERAGGNTEAFF.

This clonotype was seen at least ten times. In DNA, the CDR3 is TGTGCCAGCAGCCGTAGAATACCCCCCGGGGATGAGCAGTTCTTC. Amino acid sequence: CASSRRIPPGDEQFF. This chain joins TRBV11-2 and TRBJ2-1; D is possibly TRBD2 (5 bases). Germline V gives CDR1 SGHAT, CDR2 FQNNGV. This CDR3 has 15 residues. V shed 5 bases and J shed 8 bases, with 19 bases lying between them.

This clonotype was picked up many times. This sequence joins TRBV12-5 and TRBJ2-3, with TRBD2 identical over 9 bases. CDR3 length: 16 amino acids. V trimming: 5 bases; J trimming: 2 bases; junction bases outside the gene matches: 8. In germline, CDR1 is LGHNT, CDR2 FRNRAP. The chain's CDR3 is CASGPSAGGLTDTQYF. CDR3 DNA sequence: TGTGCTAGTGGTCCGTCAGCGGGGGGACTCACAGATACGCAGTATTTT.